This T cell receptor (beta chain) was profiled in a study of OX40 agonist ivuxolimab in advanced cancers. With regard to the full study: Ivuxolimab was an agonistic, fully human IgG2 monoclonal antibody directed against OX40 (CD134), a costimulatory receptor. Patients were allowed to have had prior anti-PD-1, anti-PD-L1 or anti-CTLA-4 therapy, and around 41% of the dose-escalation patients had previously received checkpoint inhibitors. Of the approximately 50 dose-escalation patients, hepatocellular carcinoma was present in 19, melanoma in around 15, renal cell carcinoma in 9 and head and neck cancer in 9. The paper reports the monotherapy dose-escalation portion (N of about 54 patients) of the phase I ivuxolimab trial. The dose-escalation cohort was roughly 87% male with a mean age of approximately 60 years, ranging from 23 to 79. Three dose-escalation patients achieved partial responses, one with hepatocellular carcinoma and two with cutaneous melanoma. Intravenous ivuxolimab was administered to patients every 2 weeks at six dose levels: 0.01, 0.1, 0.3, 1.5, 3 and 10 mg/kg. Peripheral TCRbeta sequencing aimed to test whether ivuxolimab altered TCR sequence diversity and caused clonal T-cell expansion. Results the study describes overall, beyond this receptor: The antigen specificity of the clonally expanded peripheral T cells was not determined. After ivuxolimab, more expanded clones were found on average in CD8+ T cells than in CD4+ T cells. Partial responders in the 0.1-3.0 mg/kg groups had among the lowest normalized peripheral clonal expansion, especially among CD8+ T cells. At doses of 0.1 to 3.0 mg/kg, clonal expansion of both CD4+ and CD8+ blood T cells was observed from baseline to week 6. Low levels of normalized T-cell clonal expansion were also shown by some nonresponding patients.

To sequence the TCRbeta CDR3 region, genomic DNA was isolated from the sorted cells. TCRbeta CDR3 regions were sequenced using the immunoSEQ Assay. TCRdb's version of the immuneACCESS table is confined to in-frame rearrangements and falls short of the full clone set. An unresolved V gene accounts for under half of the shortfall where checked; the remainder is of unknown origin. This sample holds approximately 67,000 clones; 70% to 90% were observed only once. 7% to 9.5% of the sample goes to the ten largest clones. A remark on this clone: It has no known antigen specificity. Base qualities were left out, and no much larger clone turns up one base away.

Patients with autoimmune disease history or receiving systemic immunosuppression were excluded from the trial. In every dose cohort, peripheral blood was drawn for TCR sequencing at baseline, cycle 4 day 1, and cycle 7 day 1. Samples came from an open-label, multicenter, first-in-human phase I dose-escalation trial of ivuxolimab. Adults with locally advanced or metastatic melanoma, renal cell carcinoma, hepatocellular carcinoma or head and neck squamous cell carcinoma were enrolled in the trial. Before TCR sequencing, CD4+ T cells and CD8+ T cells from peripheral blood were sorted into separate populations. The sequence derives from an adult with an advanced solid tumor such as melanoma, head and neck, liver or kidney cancer. The specimen was CD4+ or CD8+ T cells sorted from blood, collected in a trial of the OX40 agonist ivuxolimab.

The CDR3 in this case is CASSLTWGQGNTEAFF. In nucleotide form, the sequence is TGCGCCAGCAGCCTGACGTGGGGACAGGGGAACACTGAAGCTTTCTTT. Recombination joined TRBV4-1 with TRBJ1-1; 9 nucleotides in the junction match TRBD1. The CDR3 sequence holds 16 residues, the cysteine and phenylalanine included. Only CDR3 DNA is held: 48 bases, read in frame from base 1. CDR1 and CDR2, per the germline V gene, are MGHRA and YSYEKL. The germline V and J ends show losses of 4 bases and 1 base respectively, and no gene match explains 7 bases of the junction.